These 21 T cell receptor beta chains share one sample of origin, sequenced in a study of OX40 agonist ivuxolimab in advanced cancers. Libraries were prepared by immunoSEQ multiplex PCR; TCRdb keeps only in-frame clonotypes and omits some of them. The repertoire includes around 83,000 clones, roughly nine tenths of them detected once, and under 2% sits in the top ten. The sequenced sample was CD4+ or CD8+ T cells sorted from blood, obtained in a trial of the OX40 agonist ivuxolimab. The source of these receptors is an adult with an advanced solid tumor such as melanoma, head and neck, liver or kidney cancer.

The chain employs TRBV19 and TRBJ1-1; D is ambiguous. V was cut by 4 bases and J by 1 base, with 7 bases left in between. CDR1 is LNHDA, CDR2 SQIVND, per germline (reference sequence). The CDR3 runs to 13 residues. DNA of the CDR3: TGTGCCAGTAGTAGCAGTGGGAACACTGAAGCTTTCTTT. It is translated as CASSSSGNTEAFF.

This sequence joins TRBV5-4 and TRBJ1-2; D is uncertain. V was trimmed by 1 base and J by 3 bases, leaving 13 bases between them. CDR1 and CDR2 (germline): SGHNT, YYREEE (reference sequence). This CDR3 has 15 amino acids. CDR3 protein: CASSLWAKGYYGYTF. For the CDR3, the DNA is TGTGCCAGCAGCTTGTGGGCCAAAGGGTACTATGGCTACACCTTC.

This clone was seen only once. This chain links TRBV10-3 with TRBJ2-3; 8 bases agree with TRBD2. J gave up 4 bases and V 0 bases, and 9 bases lay outside the gene matches. The germline V gene has CDR1 ENHRY and CDR2 SYGVKD. The CDR3 is 17 amino acids. The CDR3 region is CAISESLGSGSADTQYF. The DNA of the CDR3 is TGTGCCATCAGTGAGTCTCTAGGAAGCGGGAGTGCAGATACGCAGTATTTT.

The gene calls are TRBV11-2 and TRBJ2-7; 8 nucleotides align to TRBD2. Germline lookup yields CDR1 SGHAT and CDR2 FQNNGV. This CDR3 has 14 amino acids. V dropped 3 bases and J dropped 2; count of bases not matched to a gene: 3. In nucleotides, the CDR3 is TGTGCCAGCAGCTTTTCGGGGGGGACCTACGAGCAGTACTTC. Translating it yields CASSFSGGTYEQYF.

The chain is built from TRBV7-3 and TRBJ2-1; 10 bases are a match to TRBD1. The CDR3 covers 15 residues. The J segment lost 2 bases and the V segment lost 6 bases, leaving 4 bases of the junction unmatched. The V gene's germline CDR1 is SGHTA and CDR2 FQGTGA. This CDR3 reads CASSRDRGTYNEQFF. CDR3 coding DNA: TGTGCCAGCAGTCGGGACAGGGGAACCTACAATGAGCAGTTCTTC.

The chain recombines TRBV28 with TRBJ1-5, with 8 bases that match TRBD1. In germline, CDR1 is MDHEN, CDR2 SYDVKM. The CDR3 consists of 14 residues. With V trimmed by 3 bases and J by 6 bases, 4 bases remained unmatched. The CDR3 nucleotides are TGTGCCAGCAGTTTTGCAGGGGGCACTCAGCCCCAGCATTTT. It codes for CASSFAGGTQPQHF. Full variable domain (rest looked up from reference TRBV28 and TRBJ1-5): DVKVTQSSRYLVKRTGEKVFLECVQDMDHENMFWYRQDPGLGLRLIYFSYDVKMKEKGDIPEGYSVSREKKERFSLILESASTNQTSMYLCASSFAGGTQPQHFGDGTRLSIL.

V is TRBV28 and J is TRBJ2-7; D could derive from TRBD1 or TRBD2 (7 bases each). The CDR3 is 15 residues long. Trimming cost V 7 bases and J 5 bases, with 21 bases left between them. CDR1 is MDHEN, CDR2 SYDVKM, per germline. CDR3 sequence reads: CASILTRGGFHEQYF. The DNA for the CDR3 is TGTGCCAGCATACTAACCAGGGGGGGGTTCCACGAGCAGTACTTC.

The rearrangement uses TRBV6-1 and TRBJ1-4; no definite D call. The CDR3 consists of 15 residues. Trimming took 7 bases from V and 6 from J, leaving 18 bases between them. Germline V gene lookup returns CDR1 MNHNS and CDR2 SASEGT. CDR3 loop: CASTLSGSVYEKLFF. CDR3 DNA sequence: TGTGCCAGCACTCTATCGGGATCGGTGTATGAAAAACTGTTTTTT.

V usage is TRBV7-2 and J usage is TRBJ1-2, with D possibly matching TRBD1 (6 bases). Germline CDR1 reads SGHTA; CDR2 reads FQGNSA. The CDR3 is made up of 11 amino acids. The germline V and J ends were trimmed by 5 bases and 8 bases, with 9 bases remaining between them. CDR3 DNA sequence: TGTGCCAGCAGCCGACAGGCCGGCTACACCTTC. Translating gives CASSRQAGYTF.

This clone was observed a single time. The CDR3 DNA reads as TGTGCCAGCACCGCGGGACAGGGGCCGAACACCATATATTTT. It codes for CASTAGQGPNTIYF. This sequence joins TRBV28 and TRBJ1-3, with 10 nucleotides matching TRBD1. Germline V CDR1 and CDR2: MDHEN, SYDVKM. This CDR3 is 14 amino acids long. V shed 7 bases, J shed 7 bases, and the junction held 7 bases outside the gene matches.

Only one count was recorded for this clone. The V gene is TRBV4-2, the J gene TRBJ2-5, with 12 bases fitting TRBD2. The CDR3 contains 16 residues. Per germline, CDR1 LGHNA and CDR2 YNFKEQ. V trimming: 2 bases; J trimming: 4 bases; junction bases outside the gene matches: 5. CDR3 DNA: TGTGCCAGCAGCCAAAGACTAGCGGGAGCGATAGAGACCCAGTACTTC. Translated, it gives CASSQRLAGAIETQYF.

The chain links TRBV7-2 to TRBJ2-7; 10 bases fit TRBD2. The junction had 9 bases not matched to a gene; V was cut back by 0 bases and J by 7 bases. CDR3 length: 16 amino acids. The germline V gene encodes CDR1 SGHTA and CDR2 FQGNSA. Here the CDR3 DNA reads TGTGCCAGCAGCTTAGCGCTGAGCGGGAGGGCCAGGGAGCAGTACTTC. The encoded protein is CASSLALSGRAREQYF.

V is TRBV5-6 and J is TRBJ2-7; D unresolved. V was pared by 2 bases and J by 0 bases, with 6 bases between. The CDR3 loop spans 13 amino acids. CDR1 SGHDT and CDR2 YYEEEE come from the germline V gene. DNA of the CDR3: TGTGCCAGCAGCTTTTTTAACTCCTACGAGCAGTACTTC. This encodes CASSFFNSYEQYF.

V is TRBV19 and J is TRBJ2-2; 8 bases fit TRBD2. The CDR3 consists of 17 residues. V lost 5 bases to trimming and J lost 4 bases; unmatched junction nucleotides: 12. The germline gives CDR1 LNHDA, CDR2 SQIVND (reference sequence). DNA for the CDR3: TGTGCCAGTAGTTTTGAAACCAGCGGGAGTCTCACCGGGGAGCTGTTTTTT. Amino acid sequence: CASSFETSGSLTGELFF.

Comments on this clone: In the same sample, other DNA sequences code for this CDR3. This chain joins TRBV18 and TRBJ2-7, with 11 bases matching TRBD2. Looked up from germline, CDR1 is KGHSH and CDR2 is LQKENI. There are 14 residues in the CDR3. Unmatched junction bases numbered 1, after V lost 3 bases and J lost 3 bases. This CDR3 is CASSPTSGSYEQYF. DNA of the CDR3: TGTGCCAGCTCACCCACTAGCGGGAGCTACGAGCAGTACTTC.

This rearrangement joins TRBV28 to TRBJ1-5, with D possibly TRBD1 on 6 matching bases. This CDR3 region has 16 residues. Germline V CDR1 and CDR2: MDHEN, SYDVKM. Trimming took off 5 bases at V and 7 bases at J, with 21 bases between the two ends. The CDR3 bases are TGTGCCAGCAGTCCTGCGGAGGGGACATTGGGACAGCCCCAGCATTTT. Protein sequence: CASSPAEGTLGQPQHF. Variable domain in full (rest from reference TRBV28 and TRBJ1-5): DVKVTQSSRYLVKRTGEKVFLECVQDMDHENMFWYRQDPGLGLRLIYFSYDVKMKEKGDIPEGYSVSREKKERFSLILESASTNQTSMYLCASSPAEGTLGQPQHFGDGTRLSIL.

Here the CDR3 reads CASSQDQDLGPETQYF. DNA of the CDR3: TGCGCCAGCAGCCAAGATCAGGACTTGGGGCCAGAGACCCAGTACTTC. The chain combines TRBV4-3 with TRBJ2-5; D might be TRBD1 or TRBD2, each matching 5 bases. Germline lookup yields CDR1 LGHNA and CDR2 YSLEER. The CDR3 sequence is 16 residues long. Between the trimmed V and J ends, which lost 0 bases and 4 bases, there was a span of 15 bases.

The J gene is TRBJ2-1, the V gene TRBV6-5, with 9 bases identical to TRBD2. Germline trimming cut 10 bases from V and 6 bases from J; bases unmatched to any gene: 10. From germline, CDR1 is MNHEY and CDR2 SVGAGI. CDR3 length: 14 amino acids. The CDR3 sequence: CAIRPGTSTNEQFF. The DNA for the CDR3 is TGTGCCATCCGACCCGGGACTAGCACCAATGAGCAGTTCTTC.

V usage is TRBV18 and J usage is TRBJ1-2, with 7 positions matching TRBD1. The CDR3 is made up of 14 amino acids. With 3 bases clipped from V and 5 bases from J, the junction kept 6 bases outside the gene matches. CDR1 KGHSH and CDR2 LQKENI come from the germline V gene. CDR3 sequence (DNA): TGTGCCAGCTCACCCGGGGACAGCTCATATGGCTACACCTTC. Its translation: CASSPGDSSYGYTF.

The chain has TRBV28 and TRBJ2-7; D is possibly TRBD1 (5 bases). Between the trimmed V and J ends, which lost 4 bases and 1 base, there was a span of 14 bases. The CDR3 sequence is 15 residues long. Germline V gene lookup returns CDR1 MDHEN and CDR2 SYDVKM. CDR3 sequence (DNA): TGTGCCAGCAGTTCCTCCTGGGGCCTATCCTACGAGCAGTACTTC. Translating gives CASSSSWGLSYEQYF.

This rearrangement joins TRBV7-2 to TRBJ2-7, with a weak D call TRBD1 (6 bases). From germline, CDR1 is SGHTA and CDR2 FQGNSA. Trimming removed 4 bases at V and 2 bases at J, with 12 bases between. This CDR3 comprises 14 residues. CDR3 sequence (DNA): TGTGCCAGCAGCTCAAACAGGGAAGCCTACGAGCAGTACTTC. Its protein is CASSSNREAYEQYF.